These 14 T cell receptor beta chains originate from one sample sequenced in a study of shared clonotypes between healthy human individuals. Libraries were prepared by immunoSEQ multiplex PCR; TCRdb keeps only in-frame clonotypes and omits some of them. The profile shows 2 million to 2.5 million clones, 90% to 95% of them singletons. Sequences were obtained from naive CD4+ T cells sorted from blood. Subset: CD45RA+ positively selected. Receptors originate from a man between 18 and 35 years old in good health.

The chain couples TRBV18 to TRBJ1-2; D may be TRBD1 (5 bases). The V and J ends lost 4 bases and 5 bases respectively, with 14 bases between them. Per the germline V gene, CDR1 is KGHSH and CDR2 is LQKENI. The CDR3 covers 14 residues. The CDR3 here is CASSLDSVRYGYTF. CDR3 nucleotides: TGTGCCAGCTCACTAGACAGCGTGCGGTATGGCTACACCTTC.

The chain joins TRBV5-1 to TRBJ2-1, with D tentatively TRBD1 (6 bases). CDR3 size: 14 residues. Germline-derived CDR1 and CDR2 are SGHRS and YFSETQ. V was shortened by 3 bases and J by 4 bases, with 11 bases between the two germline ends. In DNA form, the CDR3 reads TGCGCCAGCAGCTCCGAGGGACAATACAATGAGCAGTTCTTC. This codes for CASSSEGQYNEQFF.

Turning to this clone: Other DNA sequences from this sample encode an identical CDR3 as well. The gene calls are TRBV9 and TRBJ1-5; D remains unclear. The CDR3 runs 15 residues. The ends were cut back, 0 bases at V and 1 base at J, with 8 bases in the middle. Germline V lookup: CDR1 SGDLS, CDR2 YYNGEE. The CDR3 loop is CASSVEGLSNQPQHF. For the CDR3, the DNA is TGTGCCAGCAGCGTAGAAGGGTTGAGCAATCAGCCCCAGCATTTT. Full variable domain (rest looked up from reference TRBV9 and TRBJ1-5): DSGVTQTPKHLITATGQRVTLRCSPRSGDLSVYWYQQSLDQGLQFLIQYYNGEERAKGNILERFSAQQFPDLHSELNLSSLELGDSALYFCASSVEGLSNQPQHFGDGTRLSIL.

This chain links TRBV23-1 with TRBJ2-7; D may correspond to TRBD1 or TRBD2 (6 bases each). TRBV23-1 is recorded as an ORF, its role being uncertain. The CDR3 has 13 residues. V lost 6 bases and J lost 3, with 12 bases in between. The CDR3 reads CASRRDIVYEQYF. CDR3 DNA sequence: TGCGCCAGCAGGCGGGACATTGTCTACGAGCAGTACTTC.

The chain is built from TRBV6-5 and TRBJ1-1; TRBD1 might be the D (5 bases). Germline lookup yields CDR1 MNHEY and CDR2 SVGAGI. This CDR3 region has 15 residues. Trimming removed 7 bases from V and 0 bases from J, with 15 bases in between. The CDR3: CASIAQGGVNTEAFF. DNA of the CDR3: TGTGCCAGCATTGCCCAGGGCGGAGTGAACACTGAAGCTTTCTTT.

The chain has TRBV4-1 and TRBJ2-5; D may match TRBD1 or TRBD2 (5 bases each). V lost 0 bases to trimming and J lost 2 bases, with 10 bases between them. The CDR3 sequence is 15 residues long. The V gene's germline CDR1 is MGHRA and CDR2 YSYEKL. CDR3 loop: CASSQDGTVQETQYF. Written as DNA, the CDR3 is TGCGCCAGCAGCCAAGACGGGACCGTTCAAGAGACCCAGTACTTC.

The chain recombines TRBV2 with TRBJ1-6; D not resolved. Trimming took off 2 bases at V and 0 bases at J, with 5 bases between the two ends. In germline, CDR1 is SNHLY, CDR2 FYNNEI. This CDR3 has 15 residues. The CDR3: CASSETSSYNSPLHF. DNA of the CDR3: TGTGCCAGCAGTGAAACCAGCTCCTATAATTCACCCCTCCACTTT.

The chain uses TRBV5-1 and TRBJ2-5; 8 nucleotides agree with TRBD1. In germline, CDR1 is SGHRS, CDR2 YFSETQ. This CDR3 contains 15 residues. The J segment lost 5 bases and the V segment lost 2 bases, leaving 8 bases of the junction unmatched. CDR3 sequence (DNA): TGCGCCAGCAGCTTCTCACAGGGGGAATTGGAGACCCAGTACTTC. Protein: CASSFSQGELETQYF. The full variable domain, in which reference TRBV5-1 and TRBJ2-5 provide the parts outside the CDR3, is KAGVTQTPRYLIKTRGQQVTLSCSPISGHRSVSWYQQTPGQGLQFLFEYFSETQRNKGNFPGRFSGRQFSNSRSEMNVSTLELGDSALYLCASSFSQGELETQYFGPGTRLLVL.

V is TRBV9 and J is TRBJ2-1; TRBD2 aligns across 8 bases. V shed 1 base, J shed 4 bases, and the junction held 19 bases outside the gene matches. This CDR3 contains 20 residues. CDR1 is SGDLS, CDR2 YYNGEE, per germline. Here the CDR3 reads CASSVSPSELYSGTYNEQFF. The DNA for the CDR3 is TGTGCCAGCAGCGTAAGCCCCTCGGAGTTGTATAGCGGGACTTACAATGAGCAGTTCTTC. The full variable domain, in which reference TRBV9 and TRBJ2-1 provide the parts outside the CDR3, is DSGVTQTPKHLITATGQRVTLRCSPRSGDLSVYWYQQSLDQGLQFLIQYYNGEERAKGNILERFSAQQFPDLHSELNLSSLELGDSALYFCASSVSPSELYSGTYNEQFFGPGTRLTVL.

The gene calls are TRBV6-6 and TRBJ1-3, with D maybe TRBD1 (5 bases). The CDR3 runs to 14 residues. In germline, CDR1 is MNHNY, CDR2 SVGAGI (reference sequence). With 6 bases removed from V and 2 bases from J, the gap between germline ends came to 11 bases. CDR3 in amino acids: CASRQQVTGNTIYF. The CDR3 DNA reads TGTGCCAGCAGACAACAGGTTACTGGAAACACCATATATTTT.

This chain uses TRBV25-1 with TRBJ2-7; possibly TRBD1 for D (6 bases). Germline assignment: CDR1 MGHDK and CDR2 SYGVNS. This CDR3 comprises 14 residues. Trimming cost V 5 bases and J 4 bases, with 15 bases left between them. The CDR3 here is CASSYRPDSYEQYF. CDR3 sequence (DNA): TGTGCCAGCAGTTACCGACCGGACAGTTACGAGCAGTACTTC.

The chain links TRBV5-1 to TRBJ1-6; D perhaps matches TRBD1 (5 bases). Trimming took 2 bases from V and 13 from J, leaving 19 bases between them. This CDR3 is 15 amino acids long. Germline CDR1 and CDR2: SGHRS and YFSETQ. CDR3 bases: TGCGCCAGCAGCTTTACAGACGGGGCGGGAGGGCCCCTCCACTTT. Translated: CASSFTDGAGGPLHF. Using reference TRBV5-1 and TRBJ1-6 for the parts outside the CDR3, the full variable domain is KAGVTQTPRYLIKTRGQQVTLSCSPISGHRSVSWYQQTPGQGLQFLFEYFSETQRNKGNFPGRFSGRQFSNSRSEMNVSTLELGDSALYLCASSFTDGAGGPLHFGNGTRLTVT.

The chain joins TRBV30 to TRBJ1-2; D possibly corresponds to TRBD1 (5 bases). Trimming took 4 bases from V and 7 from J, leaving 10 bases between them. This CDR3 spans 11 amino acids. Germline V gives CDR1 GTSNPN, CDR2 SVGIG (reference sequence). The CDR3 loop is CAWKAGSGYTF. CDR3 coding DNA: TGTGCCTGGAAAGCAGGGTCTGGCTACACCTTC.

The chain links TRBV5-1 to TRBJ2-3; TRBD1 aligns across 7 bases. The CDR3 runs to 15 residues. Per germline, CDR1 SGHRS and CDR2 YFSETQ. V was clipped by 2 bases and J by 4 bases; unmatched bases: 7. CDR3 in DNA: TGCGCCAGCAGCTTTGCCGGGACAGAAGCAGATACGCAGTATTTT. Translation gives CASSFAGTEADTQYF.